Below, one T cell receptor beta chain is given with its context. Which antigen it targets is not known. Within one base of it there is no much larger clone, and no base qualities were kept. This specimen comes from a study of control samples from healthy donors and cancer patients (dated by TCRdb to the early 2020s). Libraries were constructed by the immunoSEQ multiplex PCR assay. TCRdb carries this immuneACCESS record with in-frame sequences only. Its versions omit some clonotypes, under half of them owing to an unresolved V gene in the studies checked, with the rest unexplained. This sample holds about 170,000 clones; 90% to 95% were observed only once. The top ten constitute about 1.6% of the sample. V is pared back by 4 bases and J by 3 bases, with 8 bases lying between the germline termini. The CDR3 holds 12 amino acids from the cysteine to the phenylalanine. Only the CDR3 DNA stays, 36 bases, in frame from base 1. CDR1 and CDR2 are read off the germline V gene as SGHRS and YFSETQ.

The rearrangement joined TRBV5-1 to TRBJ2-7, with TRBD2 tentatively as D gene (5 bases match). Sequences were obtained from blood. The TCR originated in a woman under 40 in good health. For the CDR3, the sequence is CASSRAGYEQYF. The nucleotide sequence is TGCGCCAGCAGCCGGGCGGGCTACGAGCAGTACTTC.